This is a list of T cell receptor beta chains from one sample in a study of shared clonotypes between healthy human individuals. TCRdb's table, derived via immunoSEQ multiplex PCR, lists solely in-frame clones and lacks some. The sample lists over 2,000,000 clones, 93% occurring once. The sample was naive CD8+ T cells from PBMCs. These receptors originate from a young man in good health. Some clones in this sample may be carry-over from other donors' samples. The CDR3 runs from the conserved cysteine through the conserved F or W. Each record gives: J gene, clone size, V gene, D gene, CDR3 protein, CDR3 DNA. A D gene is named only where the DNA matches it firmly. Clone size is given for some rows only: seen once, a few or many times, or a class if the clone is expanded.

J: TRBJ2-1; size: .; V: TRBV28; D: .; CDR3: CASSLGAISYNEQFF; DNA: TGTGCCAGCAGTTTAGGGGCAATTTCCTACAATGAGCAGTTCTTC
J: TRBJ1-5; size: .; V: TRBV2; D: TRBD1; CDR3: CASSSNPTGTESNQPQHF; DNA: TGTGCCAGCAGTTCTAATCCTACCGGGACAGAGAGCAATCAGCCCCAGCATTTT
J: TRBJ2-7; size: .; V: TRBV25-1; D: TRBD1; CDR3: CASRDRVYEQYF; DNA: TGTGCCAGCCGGGACAGGGTCTACGAGCAGTACTTC
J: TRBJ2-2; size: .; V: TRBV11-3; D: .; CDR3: CASSSRQAADGELFF; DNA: TGTGCCAGCAGTTCTCGACAGGCCGCGGACGGGGAGCTGTTTTTT
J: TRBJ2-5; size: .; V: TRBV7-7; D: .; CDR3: CASSATPRTEETQYF; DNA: TGTGCCAGCAGCGCCACGCCGCGGACGGAAGAGACCCAGTACTTC
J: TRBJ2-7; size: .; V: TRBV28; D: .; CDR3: CASSLPTGFYEQYF; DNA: TGTGCCAGCAGTTTACCTACAGGGTTCTACGAGCAGTACTTC
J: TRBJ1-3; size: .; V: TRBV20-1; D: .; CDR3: CSARDYTRLYF; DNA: TGCAGTGCTAGAGACTACACGAGGCTATATTTT
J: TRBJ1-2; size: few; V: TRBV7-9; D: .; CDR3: CASSLAVANYGYTF; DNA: TGTGCCAGCAGCTTAGCCGTGGCTAACTATGGCTACACCTTC
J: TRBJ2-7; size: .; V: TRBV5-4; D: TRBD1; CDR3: CASSSPLDRGLYEQYF; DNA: TGTGCCAGCAGCTCGCCATTGGACAGGGGTTTATACGAGCAGTACTTC
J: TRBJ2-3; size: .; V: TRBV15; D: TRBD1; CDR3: CATSRDRDRGQTDTQYF; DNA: TGTGCCACCAGCAGAGATCGGGACAGGGGGCAAACAGATACGCAGTATTTT
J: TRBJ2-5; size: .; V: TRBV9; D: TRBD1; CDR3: CASSPDRGRETQYF; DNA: TGTGCCAGCAGCCCAGACAGGGGGCGGGAGACCCAGTACTTC
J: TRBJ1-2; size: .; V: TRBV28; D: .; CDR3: CASSFGEGINYGYTF; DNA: TGTGCCAGCAGTTTTGGGGAGGGGATTAACTATGGCTACACCTTC
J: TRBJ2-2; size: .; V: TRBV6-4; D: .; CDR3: CASSDLPFAGELFF; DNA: TGTGCCAGCAGTGACTTACCATTCGCCGGGGAGCTGTTTTTT
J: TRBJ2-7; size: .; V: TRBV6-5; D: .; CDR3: CASSYSWGETYEQYF; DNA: TGTGCCAGCAGTTACTCTTGGGGGGAGACCTACGAGCAGTACTTC